A selection of T cell receptor beta chains follows, all from one sample in a study of T cell responses to AZD1222 COVID-19 vaccine. Assay: immunoSEQ multiplex PCR; the TCRdb copy retains only in-frame clones and omits some. Of 180,000 or so clones in the sample, 94% were seen once. Sequencing used peripheral blood, obtained on day 0 of AZD1222 vaccination. The receptors originated from an adult in good health. Each CDR3 is given with its conserved first and last residue. D genes are given only for firm matches. Clone size is stated in some rows and not others, as once, few, many or a class when expanded.

TRBJ1-5	.	.	TRBV5-1	CASSLEGSNQPQHF	TGCGCCAGCAGCTTGGAAGGTAGCAATCAGCCCCAGCATTTT
TRBJ2-1	.	.	TRBV7-3	CASSPGLGGVGPWNEQFF	TGTGCCAGCAGTCCGGGACTTGGGGGCGTGGGACCGTGGAATGAGCAGTTCTTC
TRBJ1-5	.	.	TRBV28	CASSSSGQGKLNQPQHF	TGTGCCAGCAGTTCCTCAGGGCAGGGCAAACTGAATCAGCCCCAGCATTTT
TRBJ1-2	.	.	TRBV4-2	CASSQGLGDGYTF	TGTGCCAGCAGCCAGGGCTTAGGGGATGGCTACACCTTC
TRBJ1-5	.	.	TRBV19	CASTTFTGLVKPQHF	TGTGCCAGTACCACATTTACAGGGTTAGTAAAGCCCCAGCATTTT
TRBJ1-6	TRBD1	.	TRBV28	CASSWDRTSSYNSPLHF	TGTGCCAGCAGTTGGGACAGAACGAGCTCCTATAATTCACCCCTCCACTTT
TRBJ1-2	.	.	TRBV5-8	CASSLRQTHYGYTF	TGTGCCAGCAGCTTGCGACAGACACACTATGGCTACACCTTC
TRBJ2-5	TRBD2	.	TRBV5-4	CASSSGLAGPQETQYF	TGTGCCAGCAGTTCTGGACTAGCGGGGCCCCAAGAGACCCAGTACTTC
TRBJ2-7	.	.	TRBV15	CATSRPGTQRGEQYF	TGTGCCACCAGCAGACCCGGGACTCAACGGGGGGAGCAGTACTTC
TRBJ2-7	.	.	TRBV18	CASSPFQGRSYEQYF	TGTGCCAGCTCACCATTCCAGGGACGATCCTACGAGCAGTACTTC
TRBJ2-7	.	.	TRBV28	CASSHLRDKIYEQYF	TGTGCCAGCAGTCACCTCCGGGACAAGATCTACGAGCAGTACTTC
TRBJ1-5	TRBD1	.	TRBV18	CACSDRGGSNQPQHF	TGTGCCTGCTCCGACAGGGGAGGCAGCAATCAGCCCCAGCATTTT
TRBJ1-3	TRBD1	.	TRBV28	CASSLPTGSGNTIYF	TGTGCCAGCAGTTTACCGACAGGGTCGGGAAACACCATATATTTT
TRBJ1-1	TRBD1	.	TRBV6-5	CASKEGARTEAFF	TGTGCCAGCAAAGAGGGGGCGCGTACTGAAGCTTTCTTT
TRBJ1-2	.	.	TRBV30	CAWNRAYGYTF	TGTGCCTGGAACAGGGCCTATGGCTACACCTTC
TRBJ1-1	.	.	TRBV5-1	CASSSLDRNTEAFF	TGCGCCAGCAGCTCTTTGGACCGGAACACTGAAGCTTTCTTT
TRBJ1-6	.	.	TRBV27	CASRSEQDPWGNSPLHF	TGTGCCAGCAGGTCCGAACAGGATCCTTGGGGTAATTCACCCCTCCACTTT
TRBJ2-1	.	.	TRBV19	CASTRGGPSYNEQFF	TGTGCCAGTACTCGTGGCGGTCCCTCCTACAATGAGCAGTTCTTC
TRBJ1-2	.	.	TRBV18	CASSPPEGTNYGYTF	TGTGCCAGCTCACCACCGGAGGGGACTAACTATGGCTACACCTTC
TRBJ1-5	TRBD1	.	TRBV27	CASSFSGGGQPQHF	TGTGCCAGCAGTTTTTCAGGGGGCGGTCAGCCCCAGCATTTT
TRBJ1-5	TRBD1	.	TRBV4-2	CASSQYKRGTGGNQPQHF	TGTGCCAGCAGCCAATATAAACGGGGGACAGGGGGCAATCAGCCCCAGCATTTT
TRBJ2-1	.	.	TRBV7-7	CASSLDEGVTGRQFF	TGTGCCAGCAGCTTAGATGAGGGGGTGACAGGTCGGCAGTTCTTC
TRBJ2-6	.	.	TRBV28	CASSLAPAGANVLTF	TGTGCCAGCAGTTTAGCCCCGGCTGGGGCCAACGTCCTGACTTTC
TRBJ2-3	.	.	TRBV7-8	CASSLHRDIRGDTQYF	TGTGCCAGCAGCTTACACCGGGACATCCGGGGGGATACGCAGTATTTT
TRBJ2-4	TRBD1	.	TRBV18	CASSESGTANWVQYF	TGTGCCAGCTCGGAATCCGGGACAGCTAATTGGGTTCAGTACTTC
TRBJ2-2	.	.	TRBV5-8	CASSPSSVDSGELFF	TGTGCCAGCAGCCCTTCCTCGGTTGACAGCGGGGAGCTGTTTTTT
TRBJ2-1	TRBD2	.	TRBV15	CATSRVGTRNHNEQFF	TGTGCCACCAGCAGAGTAGGGACTAGAAACCACAATGAGCAGTTCTTC
TRBJ2-7	TRBD2	.	TRBV2	CASDSTSDSYEQYF	TGTGCCAGCGATAGCACTAGCGACTCCTACGAGCAGTACTTC
TRBJ2-7	.	.	TRBV5-8	CASSFNPGGGYEQYF	TGTGCCAGCAGCTTTAATCCCGGAGGTGGGTACGAGCAGTACTTC
TRBJ1-3	.	.	TRBV5-1	CASSLVSSGNTIYF	TGCGCCAGCAGCTTGGTCTCCTCTGGAAACACCATATATTTT
TRBJ1-6	.	.	TRBV30	CAWSANSPLHF	TGTGCCTGGAGCGCGAATTCACCCCTCCACTTT
TRBJ1-1	.	.	TRBV20-1	CSATVENEAFF	TGCAGTGCTACGGTCGAGAATGAAGCTTTCTTT
TRBJ1-4	TRBD1	.	TRBV4-1	CASSQDSMGTGNRATNEKLFF	TGCGCCAGCAGCCAAGATTCAATGGGGACAGGGAACCGAGCAACTAATGAAAAACTGTTTTTT
TRBJ1-4	TRBD1	.	TRBV27	CASSPSTGTKLFF	TGTGCCAGCAGTCCTTCGACAGGGACCAAACTGTTTTTT
TRBJ1-1	.	.	TRBV5-4	CASSVGVMNTEAFF	TGTGCCAGCTCGGTGGGAGTCATGAACACTGAAGCTTTCTTT
TRBJ2-1	.	.	TRBV11-2	CASSLDLSGEQFF	TGTGCCAGCAGCTTAGATCTTAGCGGAGAGCAGTTCTTC
TRBJ2-2	TRBD2	.	TRBV27	CASTQGLAGDTGELFF	TGTGCCAGCACCCAAGGACTAGCGGGAGATACCGGGGAGCTGTTTTTT
TRBJ2-2	TRBD1	.	TRBV12-5	CASGGQGGNTGELFF	TGTGCTAGTGGGGGACAGGGGGGAAACACCGGGGAGCTGTTTTTT
TRBJ1-2	TRBD1	once	TRBV6-5	CASSQQGLYGYTF	TGTGCCAGCAGCCAACAGGGGCTCTATGGCTACACCTTC
TRBJ1-5	.	.	TRBV28	CASSRQITIGNQPQHF	TGTGCCAGCAGTAGACAAATAACCATAGGGAATCAGCCCCAGCATTTT
TRBJ2-7	.	.	TRBV28	CASSLVQGTEQYF	TGTGCCAGCAGTTTAGTACAGGGCACAGAGCAGTACTTC